The sequence of this T cell receptor beta chain was determined in a study of cytomegalovirus exposure and HLA in healthy donors. PCR used 60 Vbeta primers and 13 Jbeta primers. Sequencing was performed with immunoSEQ multiplex PCR; in TCRdb, only in-frame clones are kept and a portion is missing. The repertoire holds under 300,000 clones, with 86% as singletons. Concerning this clone itself: The antigen remains unidentified.

Study-wide points: A few V segments could not be told apart, such as TRBV6-2 and TRBV6-3, and were left out.

The CDR3 sequence is 17 residues long. With 4 bases clipped from V and 0 bases from J, the junction kept 11 bases outside the gene matches. Per the germline V gene, CDR1 is SGDLS and CDR2 is YYNGEE. The TCR sequence derives from a man aged 40-49 years in good health and CMV-seropositive. V gene TRBV9 combines with J gene TRBJ2-5, with 8 positions matching TRBD2. The sample consisted of PBMCs. The CDR3 DNA follows: TGTGCCAGCAGCTTAGGGGCGGGAGGCGGGTACCAAGAGACCCAGTACTTC. Its protein product is CASSLGAGGGYQETQYF.